This entry features one TCR beta chain sequence. Its antigen remains unknown. It was the roughly 110-subject validation cohort, separate from the approximately 620-subject first cohort, to which the donors belonged. These data come from a study of cytomegalovirus exposure and HLA in healthy donors. Study-wide points: There were some public TCRs occurring in many donors, but most TCR sequences were rare.

V lost 5 bases, J lost 5 bases, and 12 bases lay in between. This CDR3 has 13 amino acids. CDR1 is MRHNA, CDR2 SNTAGT, per germline. Method: immunoSEQ multiplex PCR; TCRdb's copy keeps in-frame clones and lacks some. The sample carries 200,000 to 250,000 clones, about 90% recorded once. The sequence came from a woman aged 18-29 years in good health and CMV-seronegative. Sequenced material: PBMCs. The J gene is TRBJ1-2, the V gene TRBV6-4; weak D call: TRBD1 (6 bases). The DNA of the CDR3 is TGTGCCAGCAGTACCGAAACAGGGTATGGCTACACCTTC. Amino acids: CASSTETGYGYTF.